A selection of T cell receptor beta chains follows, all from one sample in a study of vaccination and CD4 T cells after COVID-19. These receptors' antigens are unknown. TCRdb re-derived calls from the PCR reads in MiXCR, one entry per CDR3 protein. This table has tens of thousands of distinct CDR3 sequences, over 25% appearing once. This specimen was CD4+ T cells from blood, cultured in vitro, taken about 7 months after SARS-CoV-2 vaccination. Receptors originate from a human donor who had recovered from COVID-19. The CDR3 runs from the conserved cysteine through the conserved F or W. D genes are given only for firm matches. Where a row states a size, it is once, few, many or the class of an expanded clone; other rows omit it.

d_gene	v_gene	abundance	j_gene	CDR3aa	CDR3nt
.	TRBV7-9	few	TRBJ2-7	CASSLVPVFTTYEQYF	TGTGCCAGCAGCTTAGTCCCGGTGTTTACAACCTACGAGCAGTACTTC
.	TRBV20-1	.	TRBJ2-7	CSARTGAVYEQYF	TGCAGTGCTCGAACCGGGGCTGTATACGAGCAGTACTTC
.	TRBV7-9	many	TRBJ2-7	CASSLTSYEQYF	TGTGCCAGCAGCTTAACCTCCTACGAGCAGTACTTC
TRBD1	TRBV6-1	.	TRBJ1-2	CASRPTDRANYGYTF	TGTGCCAGCAGACCCACGGACAGGGCTAACTATGGCTACACCTTC
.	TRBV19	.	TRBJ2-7	CASSTTTGLFGEQYF	TGTGCCAGTAGTACGACTACGGGCCTATTCGGCGAGCAGTACTTC
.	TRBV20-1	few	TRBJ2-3	CSALQSGSTDTQYF	TGCAGTGCTTTACAGAGTGGCAGCACAGATACGCAGTATTTT
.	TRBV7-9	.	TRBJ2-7	CASRPAGGGEQYF	TGTGCCAGCAGGCCTGCTGGGGGCGGTGAGCAGTACTTC
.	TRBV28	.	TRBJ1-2	CASRDTRYTF	TGTGCCAGCAGGGACACCCGCTACACCTTC
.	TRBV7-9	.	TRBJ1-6	CASSSLGHVGSLLHF	TGTGCCAGCAGCTCCCTCGGACACGTTGGCTCACTCCTCCACTTT
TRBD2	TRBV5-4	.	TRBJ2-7	CASSSAGDLHEQYF	TGTGCCAGCAGCTCGGCGGGAGATCTCCACGAGCAGTACTTC
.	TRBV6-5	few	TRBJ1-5	CASSSGGGPYSNQPQHF	TGTGCCAGCAGTTCGGGGGGGGGTCCCTATAGCAATCAGCCCCAGCATTTT
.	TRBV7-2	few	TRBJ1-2	CASSHADGYGYTF	TGTGCCAGCAGCCACGCGGACGGCTATGGCTACACCTTC
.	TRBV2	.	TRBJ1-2	CASSGRAYGYTF	TGTGCCAGCAGTGGCAGGGCTTATGGCTACACCTTC
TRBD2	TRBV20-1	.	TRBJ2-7	CSASGTSGSRGFEQYF	TGCAGTGCTAGTGGGACTAGCGGGTCCAGGGGATTCGAGCAGTACTTC
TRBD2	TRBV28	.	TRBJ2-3	CASSLVGLAGGDTQYF	TGTGCCAGCAGTTTAGTGGGACTAGCGGGAGGAGATACGCAGTATTTT
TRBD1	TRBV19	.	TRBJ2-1	CASSIQDRFSVAYNEQFF	TGTGCCAGTAGTATACAGGACAGGTTTAGCGTTGCCTACAATGAGCAGTTCTTC
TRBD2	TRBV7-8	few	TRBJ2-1	CASSTPWGLAGSLVF	TGTGCCAGCAGCACTCCCTGGGGACTAGCGGGAAGCTTAGTCTTC
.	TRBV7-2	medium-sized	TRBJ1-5	CASSLQSWGSNQPQHF	TGTGCCAGCAGCCTTCAGAGTTGGGGCTCCAATCAGCCCCAGCATTTT
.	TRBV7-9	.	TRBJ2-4	CASSLRSLGVLAKNIQYF	TGTGCCAGCAGCTTAAGGTCTCTCGGAGTACTAGCCAAAAACATTCAGTACTTC
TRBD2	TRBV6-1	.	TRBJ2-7	CAIFGLAGGTYEQYF	TGTGCCATTTTCGGACTAGCGGGGGGGACCTACGAGCAGTACTTC
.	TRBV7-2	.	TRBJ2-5	CASSSNQETQHF	TGTGCCAGCAGCTCGAACCAAGAGACCCAGCACTTC
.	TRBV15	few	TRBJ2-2	CATSRVSGPYTGELFF	TGTGCCACCAGCAGAGTTAGCGGTCCTTACACCGGGGAGCTGTTTTTT
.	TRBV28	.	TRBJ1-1	CASKGTEAFF	TGTGCCAGCAAGGGAACTGAAGCTTTCTTT
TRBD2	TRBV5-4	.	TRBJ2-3	CASSSPSGGTDTQYF	TGTGCCAGCAGCTCACCTAGCGGAGGCACAGATACGCAGTATTTT
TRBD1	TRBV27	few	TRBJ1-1	CASSGRQGYEAFF	TGTGCCAGCAGTGGTAGACAGGGCTATGAAGCTTTCTTT
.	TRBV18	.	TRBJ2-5	CATSTRVETQYF	TGTGCCACCTCTACGAGAGTAGAGACCCAGTACTTC
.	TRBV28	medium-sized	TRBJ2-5	CASSSSQETQYF	TGTGCCAGCAGTTCTTCTCAAGAGACCCAGTACTTC
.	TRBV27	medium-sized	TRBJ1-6	CASSFDRSSPLHF	TGTGCCAGCAGTTTCGACAGGAGCTCACCCCTCCACTTT
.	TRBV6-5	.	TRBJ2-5	CASSYTAQNQETQYF	TGTGCCAGCAGTTATACGGCACAGAACCAAGAGACCCAGTACTTC
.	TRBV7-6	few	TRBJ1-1	CASSLGRGNTEAFF	TGTGCCAGCAGCTTAGGACGGGGGAACACTGAAGCTTTCTTT
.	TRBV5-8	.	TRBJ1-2	CASSLTAPGYTF	TGTGCCAGCAGCTTGACGGCACCCGGCTACACCTTC
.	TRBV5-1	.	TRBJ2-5	CASSRKNLETQYF	TGCGCCAGCAGCCGTAAAAATCTGGAGACCCAGTACTTC
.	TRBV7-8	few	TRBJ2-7	CASSPPQGEQYF	TGTGCCAGCAGCCCTCCACAGGGCGAGCAGTACTTC
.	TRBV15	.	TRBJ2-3	CATSRSESPTDTQYF	TGTGCCACCAGCAGAAGTGAAAGCCCCACAGATACGCAGTATTTT
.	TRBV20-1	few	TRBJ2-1	CSARAYNEQFF	TGCAGTGCTAGAGCCTACAATGAGCAGTTCTTC
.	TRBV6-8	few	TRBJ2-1	CASRTGFYNEQFF	TGTGCCAGCAGAACCGGGTTCTACAATGAGCAGTTCTTC
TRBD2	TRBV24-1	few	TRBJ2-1	CATSDTRGRANNEQFF	TGTGCCACCAGTGATACCCGCGGGAGGGCTAACAATGAGCAGTTCTTC
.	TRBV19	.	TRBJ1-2	CASSKLLLGRHRRGYTF	TGTGCCAGTAGTAAACTACTCTTGGGACGCCACCGACGTGGCTACACCTTC
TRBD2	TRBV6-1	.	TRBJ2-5	CASSPPSGRAAETQYF	TGTGCCAGCAGTCCCCCTAGCGGGAGGGCCGCAGAGACCCAGTACTTC
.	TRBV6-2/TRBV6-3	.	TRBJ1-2	CASRMTRDGYTF	TGTGCCAGCAGGATGACAAGGGATGGCTACACCTTC
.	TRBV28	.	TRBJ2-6	CASSGSRSGANVLTF	TGTGCCAGCAGCGGGTCCCGCTCTGGGGCCAACGTCCTGACTTTC
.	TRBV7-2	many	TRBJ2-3	CASSLALGRATDTQYF	TGTGCCAGCAGCTTAGCGCTGGGGCGGGCAACAGATACGCAGTATTTT
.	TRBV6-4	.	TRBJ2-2	CASSGTNTGELFF	TGTGCCAGCAGTGGGACTAACACCGGGGAGCTGTTTTTT
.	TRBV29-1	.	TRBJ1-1	CSVGYGGKNTEAFF	TGCAGCGTTGGATATGGAGGGAAGAACACTGAAGCTTTCTTT
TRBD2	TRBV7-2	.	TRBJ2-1	CASSPTRLAGAGEQFF	TGTGCCAGCAGCCCCACGAGACTAGCGGGAGCGGGGGAGCAGTTCTTC
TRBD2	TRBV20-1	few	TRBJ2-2	CSAGGLAGSGELFF	TGCAGTGCTGGAGGACTAGCGGGATCCGGGGAGCTGTTTTTT
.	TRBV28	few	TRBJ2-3	CASSFGGRNTQYF	TGTGCCAGCAGTTTCGGAGGGCGGAATACGCAGTATTTT
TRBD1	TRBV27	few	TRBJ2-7	CASQRDRGLEQYF	TGTGCCAGCCAACGGGACAGGGGGCTCGAGCAGTACTTC
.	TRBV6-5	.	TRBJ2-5	CASSLTGKETQYF	TGTGCCAGCAGTTTGACAGGCAAAGAGACCCAGTACTTC
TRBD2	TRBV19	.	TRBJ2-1	CASSRREGNNEQFF	TGTGCCAGTAGTCGGAGGGAGGGAAACAATGAGCAGTTCTTC
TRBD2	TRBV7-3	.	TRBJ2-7	CASSLGTSGTGEQYF	TGTGCCAGCAGCTTGGGGACTAGCGGGACCGGGGAGCAGTACTTC
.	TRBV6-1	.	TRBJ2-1	CASTLGAGAYNEQFF	TGTGCCAGCACCTTGGGGGCAGGAGCCTACAATGAGCAGTTCTTC